At least ten counts were recorded for the clone carrying this T cell receptor beta chain. These data come from a study of read filtering for tumor transcriptome and immune sequencing. The library was built from about 400 ng RNA with molecular barcoded adaptors for alpha/delta and beta/gamma chains. TCRdb re-called the reads with MiXCR, one entry per CDR3 protein. The sample has roughly 90,000 distinct CDR3 sequences, 9% to 15% seen once. Between the trimmed V and J ends, which lost 0 bases and 0 bases, there was a span of 18 bases. The CDR3 is made up of 19 amino acids. Per the germline V gene, CDR1 is DFQATT and CDR2 is SNEGSKA (reference sequence).

Sample: a population of CD138-negative cells sorted from bone marrow. This receptor was identified in a donor aged 40 or older with multiple myeloma. The rearrangement uses TRBV20-1 and TRBJ2-6; either TRBD1 or TRBD2 may supply D (5 bases each). The CDR3 region has the DNA TGCAGTGCTAGAGATATCCGAGGGGCAGGAGACTCTGGGGCCAACGTCCTGACTTTC. It yields the protein CSARDIRGAGDSGANVLTF.